This T cell receptor (beta chain) is drawn from a study of persistence of HIV-infected CD4 T cells. Looking at the study overall: A median of 8 years of suppressive ART preceded sampling. Whole-study findings and limits: Bulk TCR data could not be restricted to HIV-1-infected CMV-responding cells.

V was trimmed by 1 base and J by 2 bases, leaving 12 bases between them. The CDR3 has 16 residues. Germline V gene data show CDR1 as SGHRS and CDR2 as YFSETQ. With respect to this clone: Its antigen remains unknown.

Stimulation used around 10 ug/mL lysate from CMV-infected fibroblasts. Memory cells lacking CD40L and CD69 with high CD45RO were sorted. Sequencing used immunoSEQ version 4 in survey mode. Here immunoSEQ multiplex PCR was the method, and the copy in TCRdb shows in-frame clones only, minus some. The sample consists of tens of thousands of clones, roughly 87% of them appearing once. The chain is built from TRBV5-1 and TRBJ2-2; D call uncertain. This receptor was obtained from an adult woman with HIV who was CMV-seropositive. Sequences were derived from CD4+ T cells sorted from PBMCs after approximately 20-hour stimulation, sampled from a patient who received antiretroviral therapy. The CDR3 region has the DNA TGCGCCAGCAGCTTGATCCCTAACACTAACACCGGGGAGCTGTTTTTT. Amino acid sequence: CASSLIPNTNTGELFF.